The 10 T cell receptor beta chains below all came from one sample that was sequenced in a study of T-cell reconstitution after alpha-beta-depleted transplantation in children. For TCRbeta, the library was prepared with unique molecular identifiers. TCRdb re-analysed the PCR reads in MiXCR, keeping a single row per CDR3 protein. The sample gives approximately 210,000 distinct CDR3 sequences, about 14% of which show up once; around 14% is in the top ten. This specimen consisted of PBMCs from the stem cell graft donor, obtained from the stem cell graft. These receptors came from a human donor who donated a stem cell graft to a child with acute lymphoblastic leukemia.

The chain uses TRBV11-1 and TRBJ2-5; 8 positions agree with TRBD1. The CDR3 spans 14 residues. From germline, CDR1 is SGHAT and CDR2 FQDESV (reference sequence). The ends lost 6 bases at V and 7 bases at J; junction bases unmatched: 10. The CDR3 bases are TGTGCCAGCAGTTCCGGGACAGGTTCGTGGACCCAGTACTTC. This codes for CASSSGTGSWTQYF.

The chain joins TRBV6-1 to TRBJ2-1; 7 bases map to TRBD2. J was trimmed by 2 bases and V by 7 bases; bases with no gene match: 11. This CDR3 is built from 16 residues. The germline V gene has CDR1 MNHNS and CDR2 SASEGT. CDR3 amino acids: CASTSASGSTYNEQFF. The CDR3 nucleotides are TGTGCCAGCACCTCGGCTAGCGGTTCAACCTACAATGAGCAGTTCTTC.

The chain links TRBV28 to TRBJ2-5, with 14 nucleotides matching TRBD2. V shed 6 bases and J 5 bases; nucleotides not matched to a gene: 20. Germline assignment: CDR1 MDHEN and CDR2 SYDVKM. The CDR3 extends over 20 amino acids. CDR3 in amino acids: CASSHRIGTSGSGLSETQYF. The DNA of the CDR3 is TGTGCCAGCAGCCACCGAATCGGGACTAGCGGGAGTGGGCTGTCGGAGACCCAGTACTTC.

This clonotype was seen many times. The rearrangement uses TRBV6-1 and TRBJ2-5; no firm D call. V dropped 5 bases and J dropped 5 bases, with 9 bases sitting between them. The CDR3 has 12 residues. Per germline, CDR1 MNHNS and CDR2 SASEGT. The CDR3 loop reads CASSYLSETQYF. The CDR3 bases are TGTGCCAGCAGTTATTTAAGCGAGACCCAGTACTTC.

This clonotype was seen at least ten times. V is TRBV11-2 and J is TRBJ2-1, with TRBD2 as a possible D gene (5 bases). This CDR3 contains 13 residues. Germline V gene data show CDR1 as SGHAT and CDR2 as FQNNGV. Trimming cost V 6 bases and J 7 bases, with 13 bases left between them. In DNA, the CDR3 is TGTGCCAGCAGTCACGGAGGCGGGAATGAGCAGTTCTTC. This translates into CASSHGGGNEQFF.

This chain uses TRBV7-2 with TRBJ2-7; weak D call: TRBD1 (5 bases). The CDR3 runs 13 residues. V was shortened by 0 bases and J by 7 bases, with 10 bases between the two germline ends. The V gene's germline CDR1 is SGHTA and CDR2 FQGNSA. The CDR3 region has the DNA TGTGCCAGCAGCTTAGCGCATCCAGGGGAGCAGTACTTC. It specifies CASSLAHPGEQYF.

This chain uses TRBV12-3 or TRBV12-4 with TRBJ2-7; TRBD1 might be the D (6 bases). Trimming took 6 bases from V and 3 from J, leaving 15 bases between them. The CDR3 extends over 14 amino acids. CDR3 DNA sequence: TGTGCCAGCAGCCACAGGGAAGAGGGCTACGAGCAGTACTTC. Amino acid sequence: CASSHREEGYEQYF.

The rearrangement links TRBV11-3 to TRBJ2-1, with D perhaps TRBD2 (6 bases). Germline V gene sequence: CDR1 SGHNT, CDR2 YENEEA. The CDR3 has 13 residues. Between the trimmed V and J ends, which lost 4 bases and 12 bases, there was a span of 16 bases. CDR3 in amino acids: CASSSGAIHGQFF. CDR3 nucleotide sequence: TGTGCCAGCAGCTCGGGAGCGATCCATGGGCAGTTCTTC.

Ten or more counts support this clonotype. The chain carries TRBV27 and TRBJ1-5, with no clear D. V gave up 3 bases and J gave up 5 bases, with 8 bases separating them. The CDR3 contains 13 residues. Per the germline V gene, CDR1 is MNHEY and CDR2 is SMNVEV (reference sequence). As DNA, the CDR3 is TGTGCCAGCAGTTTCCGGGATCATCAGCCCCAGCATTTT. It codes for CASSFRDHQPQHF.

There are a few counts of this clonotype. A read error is possible here, since a much larger clone lies one base away. The chain joins TRBV12-3 or TRBV12-4 to TRBJ2-5; D is unclear. The CDR3 runs 11 residues. V was clipped by 6 bases and J by 0 bases, with 2 bases between them. CDR3 protein: CASSHQETQYF. Here the CDR3 DNA reads TGTGCCAGCAGCCACCAAGAGACCCAGTACTTC.